The following is a T cell receptor (beta chain) sequence with its context. The data derive from a study of blood T cell repertoires in COVID-19. Study-level information: T cells, B-cell-depleted T cells, or PBMCs provided the cDNA or gDNA that served as material.

Original analysis: Amplified reference gene primers provided the basis for estimating nucleated cell counts. The method was immunoSEQ multiplex PCR; TCRdb's version includes in-frame clones alone and lacks a portion of them. V and J calls and clone size are as listed in that table; D and trimming were resolved from the DNA. The table lists around 170,000 clones, about 90% of them singletons. Germline values: CDR1 MGHRA, CDR2 YSYEKL. This CDR3 comprises 16 residues. The junction had 10 bases not matched to a gene; V was cut back by 2 bases and J by 6 bases. Sequencing was performed on peripheral blood. This sequence was found in a man aged 55 to 70 with acute or convalescent COVID-19. The rearrangement joins TRBV4-1 to TRBJ2-7; TRBD1 matches 10 bases. CDR3 protein: CASSQLTGGERGEQYF. CDR3 DNA sequence: TGCGCCAGCAGCCAATTGACAGGGGGCGAACGGGGCGAGCAGTACTTC.